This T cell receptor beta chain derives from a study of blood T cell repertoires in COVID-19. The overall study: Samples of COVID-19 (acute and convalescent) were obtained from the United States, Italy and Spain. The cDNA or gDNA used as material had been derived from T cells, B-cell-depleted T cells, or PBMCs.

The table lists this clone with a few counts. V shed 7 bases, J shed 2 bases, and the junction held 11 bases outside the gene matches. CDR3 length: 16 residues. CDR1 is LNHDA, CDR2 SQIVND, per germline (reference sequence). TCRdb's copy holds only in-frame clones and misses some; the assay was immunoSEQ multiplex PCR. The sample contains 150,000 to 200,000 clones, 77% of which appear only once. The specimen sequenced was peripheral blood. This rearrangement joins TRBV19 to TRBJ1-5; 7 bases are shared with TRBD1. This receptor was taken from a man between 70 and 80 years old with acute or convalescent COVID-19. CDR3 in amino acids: CASTLLDTGGNQPQHF. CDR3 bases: TGTGCCAGTACGCTCCTTGACACAGGGGGCAATCAGCCCCAGCATTTT.